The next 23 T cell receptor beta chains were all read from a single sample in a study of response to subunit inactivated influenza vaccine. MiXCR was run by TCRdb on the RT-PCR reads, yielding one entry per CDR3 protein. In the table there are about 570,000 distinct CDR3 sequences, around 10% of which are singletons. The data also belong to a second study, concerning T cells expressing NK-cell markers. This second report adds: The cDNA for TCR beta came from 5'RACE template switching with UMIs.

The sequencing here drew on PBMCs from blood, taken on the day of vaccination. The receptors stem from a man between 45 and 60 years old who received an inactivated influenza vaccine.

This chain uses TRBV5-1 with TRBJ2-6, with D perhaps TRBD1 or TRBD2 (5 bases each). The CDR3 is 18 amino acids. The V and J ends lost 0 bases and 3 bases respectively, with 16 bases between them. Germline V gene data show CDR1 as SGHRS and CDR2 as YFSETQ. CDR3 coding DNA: TGCGCCAGCAGCTTGGTTAGCACAACGGGGCTTGGGGCCAACGTCCTGACTTTC. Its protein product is CASSLVSTTGLGANVLTF.

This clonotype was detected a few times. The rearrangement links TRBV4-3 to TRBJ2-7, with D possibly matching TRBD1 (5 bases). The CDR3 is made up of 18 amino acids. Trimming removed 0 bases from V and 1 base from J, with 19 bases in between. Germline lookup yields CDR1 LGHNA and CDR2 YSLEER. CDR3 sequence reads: CASSQERYLYGQSYEQYF. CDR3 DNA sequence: TGCGCCAGCAGCCAAGAAAGATATTTATATGGACAATCCTACGAGCAGTACTTC.

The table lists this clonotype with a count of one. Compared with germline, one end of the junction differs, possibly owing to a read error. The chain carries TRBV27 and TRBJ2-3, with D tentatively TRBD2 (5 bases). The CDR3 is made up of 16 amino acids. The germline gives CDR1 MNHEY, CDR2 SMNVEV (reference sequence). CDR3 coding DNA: TGTGCCAGCAGTCCTCCTACGACTACTGGCACAAATACGCAGTATTTT. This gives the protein CASSPPTTTGTNTQYF.

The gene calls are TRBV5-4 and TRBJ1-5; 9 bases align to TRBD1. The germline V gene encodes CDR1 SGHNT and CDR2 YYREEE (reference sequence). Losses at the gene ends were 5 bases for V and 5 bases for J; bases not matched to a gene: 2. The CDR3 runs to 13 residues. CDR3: CASSRQGDQPQHF. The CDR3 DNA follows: TGTGCCAGCAGTCGACAGGGGGATCAGCCCCAGCATTTT.

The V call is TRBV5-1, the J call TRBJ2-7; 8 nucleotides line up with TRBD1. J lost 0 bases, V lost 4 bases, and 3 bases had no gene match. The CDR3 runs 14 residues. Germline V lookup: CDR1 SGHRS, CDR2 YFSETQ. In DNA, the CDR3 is TGCGCCAGCAGCGAGGGGACAGGCTCCTACGAGCAGTACTTC. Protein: CASSEGTGSYEQYF.

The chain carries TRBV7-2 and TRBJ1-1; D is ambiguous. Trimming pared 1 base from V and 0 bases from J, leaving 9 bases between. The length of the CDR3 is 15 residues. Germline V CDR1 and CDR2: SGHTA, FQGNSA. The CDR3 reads CASSLEAAMNTEAFF. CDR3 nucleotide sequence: TGTGCCAGCAGCTTAGAGGCAGCTATGAACACTGAAGCTTTCTTT. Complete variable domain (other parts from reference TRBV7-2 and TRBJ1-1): GAGVSQSPSNKVTEKGKDVELRCDPISGHTALYWYRQSLGQGLEFLIYFQGNSAPDKSGLPSDRFSAERTGGSVSTLTIQRTQQEDSAVYLCASSLEAAMNTEAFFGQGTRLTVV.

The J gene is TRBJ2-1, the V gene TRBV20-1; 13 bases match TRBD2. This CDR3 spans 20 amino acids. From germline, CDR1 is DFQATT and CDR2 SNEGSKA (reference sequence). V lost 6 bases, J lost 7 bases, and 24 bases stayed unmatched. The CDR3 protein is CSARSSGLAGLLPRGNEQFF. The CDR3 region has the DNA TGCAGTGCGAGATCCTCGGGACTAGCGGGGTTGTTACCTCGAGGGAATGAGCAGTTCTTC.

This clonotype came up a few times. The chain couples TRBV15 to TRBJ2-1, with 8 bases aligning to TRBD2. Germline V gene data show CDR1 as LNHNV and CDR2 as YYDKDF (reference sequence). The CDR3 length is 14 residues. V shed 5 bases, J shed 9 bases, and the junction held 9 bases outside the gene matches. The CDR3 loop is CATSRTLAGSEQFF. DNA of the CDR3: TGTGCCACCAGCCGGACCTTAGCGGGAAGTGAGCAGTTCTTC. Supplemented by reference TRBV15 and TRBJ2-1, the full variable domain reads DAMVIQNPRYQVTQFGKPVTLSCSQTLNHNVMYWYQQKSSQAPKLLFHYYDKDFNNEADTPDNFQSRRPNTSFCFLDIRSPGLGDTAMYLCATSRTLAGSEQFFGPGTRLTVL.

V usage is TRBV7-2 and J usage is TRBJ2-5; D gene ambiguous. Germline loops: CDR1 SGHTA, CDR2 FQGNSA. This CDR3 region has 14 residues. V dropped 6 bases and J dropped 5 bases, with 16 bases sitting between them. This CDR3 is CASRRGGTAETQYF. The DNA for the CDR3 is TGTGCCAGCAGACGAGGCGGAACAGCGGAGACCCAGTACTTC.

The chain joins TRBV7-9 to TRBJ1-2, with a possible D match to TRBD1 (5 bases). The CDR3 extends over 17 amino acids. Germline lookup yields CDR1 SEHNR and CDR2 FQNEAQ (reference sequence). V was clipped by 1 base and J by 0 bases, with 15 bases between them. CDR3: CASSLDRQYLSNYGYTF. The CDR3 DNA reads TGTGCCAGCAGCTTAGACCGACAGTACCTCTCTAACTATGGCTACACCTTC.

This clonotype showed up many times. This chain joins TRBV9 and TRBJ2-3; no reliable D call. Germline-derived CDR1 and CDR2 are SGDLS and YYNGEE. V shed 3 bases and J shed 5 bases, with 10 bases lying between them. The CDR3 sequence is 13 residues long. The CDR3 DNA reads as TGTGCCAGCAGCGCGCAAAAGGGAGATACGCAGTATTTT. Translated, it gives CASSAQKGDTQYF.

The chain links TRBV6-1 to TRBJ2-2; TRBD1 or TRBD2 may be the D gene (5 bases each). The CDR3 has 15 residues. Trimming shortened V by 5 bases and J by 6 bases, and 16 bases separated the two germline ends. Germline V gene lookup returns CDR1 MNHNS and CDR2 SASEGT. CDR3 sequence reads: CASSPGRWFSGELFF. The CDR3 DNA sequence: TGTGCCAGCAGTCCAGGGAGATGGTTTTCCGGGGAGCTGTTTTTT.

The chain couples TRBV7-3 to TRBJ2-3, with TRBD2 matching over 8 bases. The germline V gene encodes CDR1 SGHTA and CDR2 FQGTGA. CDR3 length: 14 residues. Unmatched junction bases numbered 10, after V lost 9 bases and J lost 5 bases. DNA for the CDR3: TGTGCCAGAAGTTACAGCGGGAGCCAAGATACGCAGTATTTT. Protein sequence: CARSYSGSQDTQYF.

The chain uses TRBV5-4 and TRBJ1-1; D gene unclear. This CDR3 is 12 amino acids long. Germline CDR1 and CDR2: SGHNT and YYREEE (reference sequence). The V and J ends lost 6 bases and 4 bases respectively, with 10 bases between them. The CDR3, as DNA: TGTGCCAGCAACGGGCCTGGCACTGAAGCTTTCTTT. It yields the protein CASNGPGTEAFF.

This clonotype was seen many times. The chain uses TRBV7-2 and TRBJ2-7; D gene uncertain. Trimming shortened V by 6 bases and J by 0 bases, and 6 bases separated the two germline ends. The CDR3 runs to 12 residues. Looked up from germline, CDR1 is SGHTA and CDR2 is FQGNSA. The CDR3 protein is CASSPTSYEQYF. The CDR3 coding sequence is TGTGCCAGCAGTCCCACCTCCTACGAGCAGTACTTC.

The CDR3 sequence: CASSLGGPGEQFF. CDR3 sequence (DNA): TGTGCCAGCAGTTTAGGAGGCCCGGGTGAGCAGTTCTTC. The chain carries TRBV12-3 or TRBV12-4 and TRBJ2-1; D gene ambiguous. V was pared by 1 base and J by 9 bases, with 10 bases between. The CDR3 consists of 13 residues.

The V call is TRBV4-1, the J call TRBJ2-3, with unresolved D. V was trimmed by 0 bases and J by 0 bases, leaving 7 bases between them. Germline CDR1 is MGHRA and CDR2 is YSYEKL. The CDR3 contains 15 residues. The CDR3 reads CASSQDMLSTDTQYF. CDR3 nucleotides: TGCGCCAGCAGCCAAGATATGTTGAGCACAGATACGCAGTATTTT.

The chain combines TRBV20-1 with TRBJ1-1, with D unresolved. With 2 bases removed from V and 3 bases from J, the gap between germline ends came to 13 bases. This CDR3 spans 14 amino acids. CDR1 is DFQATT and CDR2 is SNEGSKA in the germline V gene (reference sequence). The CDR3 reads CSARLGPSDTEAFF. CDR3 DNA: TGCAGTGCTAGACTCGGCCCGTCGGACACTGAAGCTTTCTTT.

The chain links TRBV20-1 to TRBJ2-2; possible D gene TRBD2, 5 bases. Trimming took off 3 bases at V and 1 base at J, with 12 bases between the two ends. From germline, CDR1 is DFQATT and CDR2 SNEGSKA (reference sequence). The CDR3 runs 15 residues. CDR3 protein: CSASKTGVNTGELFF. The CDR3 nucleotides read TGCAGTGCTAGCAAGACCGGGGTGAACACCGGGGAGCTGTTTTTT.

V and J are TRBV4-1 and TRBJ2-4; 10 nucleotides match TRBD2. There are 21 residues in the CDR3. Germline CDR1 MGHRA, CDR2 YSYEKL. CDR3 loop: CDISQDLLTSGASLSKNIQYF. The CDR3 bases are TGCGACATCAGCCAAGACCTTCTTACTAGCGGGGCCTCCCTGTCCAAAAACATTCAGTACTTC.

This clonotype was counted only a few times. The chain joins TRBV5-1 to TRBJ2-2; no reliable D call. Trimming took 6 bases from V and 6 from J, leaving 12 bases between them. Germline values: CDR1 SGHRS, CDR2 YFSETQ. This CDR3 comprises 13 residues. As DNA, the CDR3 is TGCGCCAGCACTAGGCAAATCCCCGGGGAGCTGTTTTTT. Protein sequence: CASTRQIPGELFF.

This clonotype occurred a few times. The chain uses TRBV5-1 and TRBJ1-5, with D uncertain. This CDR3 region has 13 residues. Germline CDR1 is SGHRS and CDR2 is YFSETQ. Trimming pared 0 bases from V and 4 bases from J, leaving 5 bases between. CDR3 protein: CASSLDINQPQHF. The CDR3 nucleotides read TGCGCCAGCAGCTTGGACATAAATCAGCCCCAGCATTTT.

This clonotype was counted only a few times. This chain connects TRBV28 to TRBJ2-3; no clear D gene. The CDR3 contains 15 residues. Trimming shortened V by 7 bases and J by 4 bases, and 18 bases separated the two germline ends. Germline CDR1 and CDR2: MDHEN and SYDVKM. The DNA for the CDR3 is TGTGCCAGCATATCCCGCCACGGCCTGGCAGATACGCAGTATTTT. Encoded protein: CASISRHGLADTQYF.